The present entry profiles one T cell receptor (beta chain) with its context. This CDR3 has 15 residues. Trimming at V came to 0 bases and at J to 6 bases, leaving 4 bases not matched to a gene. Germline CDR1 and CDR2: LNHNV and YYDKDF (reference sequence). PCR was performed using 60 Vbeta and 13 Jbeta primers. Clones were read by immunoSEQ multiplex PCR, and TCRdb kept only the in-frame ones, dropping some. The table shows around 120,000 clones, with approximately 82% occurring only once. The record originates from a study of cytomegalovirus exposure and HLA in healthy donors. J is TRBJ2-1 and V is TRBV15; 8 bases are a match to TRBD1. The receptor was isolated from a boy between 2 and 10 years old in good health and CMV-seronegative. Material: PBMCs. CDR3 bases: TGTGCCACCAGCAGAGAACCAGGGGGCTCCAATGAGCAGTTCTTC. Protein product: CATSREPGGSNEQFF.